These T cell receptor beta chains were read from a single sample in a study of identical twins. From the 5' RACE reads, TCRdb called clonotypes with MiXCR, one entry per CDR3 protein. This table has 400,000 to 550,000 distinct CDR3 sequences, roughly 24% appearing once. These data were likewise used in another study, on T cells expressing NK-cell markers.

Sequencing used CD4+ T cells sorted from blood. These receptors all stem from a woman in her late teens or twenties in good health. The conserved cysteine and the conserved F or W are not part of the CDR3 here.

CDR3 | J | V
ATSPPGRAYGRIY | TRBJ1-3 | TRBV24-1
ASSISDRRQF | TRBJ2-1 | TRBV19
ASSLAYTPLH | TRBJ1-6 | TRBV7-2
ASSSTTGANTEAF | TRBJ1-1 | TRBV5-1
ASSNLAGVSGELF | TRBJ2-2 | TRBV12-3/TRBV12-4
ASTGQLNTEAF | TRBJ1-1 | TRBV12-3/TRBV12-4
ASQRDRGDEKLF | TRBJ1-4 | TRBV5-5
AISALVAGYTDTQY | TRBJ2-3 | TRBV10-3
SARTGPSAYEQY | TRBJ2-7 | TRBV20-1
SARGPGSVYEQY | TRBJ2-7 | TRBV20-1
SASGGAPTQY | TRBJ2-3 | TRBV20-1
ASSSRQGAWNEQF | TRBJ2-1 | TRBV12-3/TRBV12-4
SASYQRAYEQY | TRBJ2-7 | TRBV20-1
SAGKGYTGELF | TRBJ2-2 | TRBV20-1
SARDPAIGDIQY | TRBJ2-4 | TRBV20-1
ASSLGHRNQPQH | TRBJ1-5 | TRBV12-3/TRBV12-4
ASSFGFGYNEQF | TRBJ2-1 | TRBV11-3
ASSLSLVGVGYEQF | TRBJ2-1 | TRBV11-2
SAYQGGTKNIQY | TRBJ2-4 | TRBV20-1
ASSFGQVRPYEQY | TRBJ2-7 | TRBV5-1
ASSAPVGGENTEAF | TRBJ1-1 | TRBV6-1
ASSLVAGWYNEQF | TRBJ2-1 | TRBV7-2
ASSHAGTSGGVTYNEQF | TRBJ2-1 | TRBV4-2